The 21 T cell receptor beta chains below come from one sample, sequenced in a study of T cell responses to AZD1222 COVID-19 vaccine. Sequencing was performed with immunoSEQ multiplex PCR; in TCRdb, only in-frame clones are kept and a portion is missing. The data hold some 84,000 clones, with approximately 88% observed a single time. The source material was peripheral blood, sampled 28 days after the second AZD1222 dose. The receptors derive from an adult who received the AZD1222 COVID-19 vaccine.

Concerning this clone: The missing conserved phenylalanine or tryptophan at the end of this CDR3 makes a read error likely. It is unclear where the CDR3 begins or ends on the DNA, so no DNA is shown, and the CDR3 is as TCRdb lists it. This rearrangement joins TRBV4-1 to TRBJ2-2; the table's D call of TRBD1 was not tested on the DNA. Germline-derived CDR1 and CDR2 are MGHRA and YSYEKL. The CDR3 is made up of 18 amino acids, end residues included. The CDR3 reads CASSQVAHRQGEHRGAEI.

The rearrangement links TRBV6-5 to TRBJ2-7; weak D call: TRBD1 (6 bases). The CDR3 spans 14 residues. Germline loops: CDR1 MNHEY, CDR2 SVGAGI. Trimming took 8 bases from V and 12 from J, leaving 26 bases between them. Written as DNA, the CDR3 is TGTGCCAGCGACGATCCGGGACACACCTTTACTAGGTACTTC. It codes for CASDDPGHTFTRYF.

The chain is built from TRBV9 and TRBJ2-1, with 15 nucleotides matching TRBD2. Germline CDR1 SGDLS, CDR2 YYNGEE. CDR3 length: 18 residues. The V gene end was trimmed by 4 bases and the J gene end by 8 bases; junction bases not matched to a gene: 13. CDR3 region: CASSPWTSGGAAGHEQFF. Here the CDR3 DNA reads TGTGCCAGCAGCCCCTGGACTAGCGGGGGGGCCGCAGGCCATGAGCAGTTCTTC.

In its sample, this clone was seen a few times. The chain employs TRBV2 and TRBJ2-7, with D tentatively TRBD2 (7 bases). Trimming pared 2 bases from V and 2 bases from J, leaving 10 bases between. The CDR3 is made up of 14 amino acids. Germline-derived CDR1 and CDR2 are SNHLY and FYNNEI. Here the CDR3 DNA reads TGTGCCAGCAGTGAACAGCGGGACACCTACGAGCAGTACTTC. This codes for CASSEQRDTYEQYF.

This chain uses TRBV7-2 with TRBJ2-7; maybe TRBD1 (6 bases). The germline V and J ends were trimmed by 5 bases and 4 bases, with 12 bases remaining between them. From germline, CDR1 is SGHTA and CDR2 FQGNSA. This CDR3 has 13 residues. The CDR3 DNA sequence: TGTGCCAGCAGCGTCCGGGACAAATACGAGCAGTACTTC. Amino acid sequence: CASSVRDKYEQYF. Variable domain in full (rest from reference TRBV7-2 and TRBJ2-7): GAGVSQSPSNKVTEKGKDVELRCDPISGHTALYWYRQSLGQGLEFLIYFQGNSAPDKSGLPSDRFSAERTGGSVSTLTIQRTQQEDSAVYLCASSVRDKYEQYFGPGTRLTVT.

The chain employs TRBV3-1 (or the pseudogene TRBV3-2) and TRBJ1-2, with unresolved D. V was shortened by 3 bases and J by 8 bases, with 16 bases between the two germline ends. The CDR3 extends over 14 amino acids. The germline gives CDR1 LGHDT, CDR2 YNNKEL (reference sequence). The DNA of the CDR3 is TGTGCCAGCAGCCAGCAGGTGGGATTAAGGGGCTACACCTTC. Its translation: CASSQQVGLRGYTF.

The genes are TRBV6-6 and TRBJ2-5; D is ambiguous. Germline V CDR1 and CDR2: MNHNY, SVGAGI (reference sequence). Trimming took 7 bases from V and 0 from J, leaving 15 bases between them. The CDR3 is 15 residues long. CDR3 coding DNA: TGTGCCAGCAACTCGATGACCCTGTACCAAGAGACCCAGTACTTC. It is translated as CASNSMTLYQETQYF.

The chain recombines TRBV7-9 with TRBJ1-4, with D uncertain. The germline gives CDR1 SEHNR, CDR2 FQNEAQ (reference sequence). CDR3 length equals 13 residues. V lost 1 base and J 3 bases, leaving 3 bases between the germline ends. The CDR3 sequence is CASSLEANEKLFF. The CDR3 DNA follows: TGTGCCAGCAGCTTAGAAGCTAATGAAAAACTGTTTTTT.

Only a few counts were recorded for this clone. The CDR3 DNA reads TGTGCCAGCAGTTTCGGAGGCACCGGGGAGCTGTTTTTT. Translating it yields CASSFGGTGELFF. V is TRBV12-3 or TRBV12-4 and J is TRBJ2-2; weak D call: TRBD2 (5 bases). The V and J ends lost 3 bases and 4 bases respectively, with 6 bases between them. This CDR3 is built from 13 residues.

The chain joins TRBV6-5 to TRBJ2-7, with TRBD2 identical over 9 bases. With 2 bases clipped from V and 7 bases from J, the junction kept 6 bases outside the gene matches. This CDR3 has 14 residues. Germline V lookup: CDR1 MNHEY, CDR2 SVGAGI. The CDR3 loop reads CASSYRRGGWEQYF. The CDR3 region has the DNA TGTGCCAGCAGTTACCGGCGGGGGGGCTGGGAGCAGTACTTC.

A single count supports this clone. The J gene is TRBJ1-2, the V gene TRBV7-3; 7 positions match TRBD1. CDR1 is SGHTA and CDR2 is FQGTGA in the germline V gene. The CDR3 runs 15 residues. The trim removed 5 bases at V and 8 bases at J, leaving 14 bases unmatched. CDR3 nucleotides: TGTGCCAGCAGCCCCCGGACAGCACAGGGGCCCGGCTACACCTTC. The encoded protein is CASSPRTAQGPGYTF.

J is TRBJ2-5 and V is TRBV5-1; 7 bases are a match to TRBD1. In germline, CDR1 is SGHRS, CDR2 YFSETQ. V was clipped by 5 bases and J by 1 base; unmatched bases: 2. This CDR3 is built from 13 residues. The CDR3: CASRSGGQETQYF. CDR3 DNA sequence: TGCGCCAGCAGATCAGGGGGCCAAGAGACCCAGTACTTC.

This clone has only a few counts. The J gene is TRBJ1-5, the V gene TRBV5-5; D gene unclear. Looked up from germline, CDR1 is SGHKS and CDR2 is YYEKEE (reference sequence). With 2 bases removed from V and 4 bases from J, the gap between germline ends came to 16 bases. The CDR3 is 16 amino acids. The chain's CDR3 is CASSLFASSQNQPQHF. The CDR3 DNA reads as TGTGCCAGCAGCTTATTTGCGAGTTCGCAAAATCAGCCCCAGCATTTT. Full variable domain (rest looked up from reference TRBV5-5 and TRBJ1-5): DAGVTQSPTHLIKTRGQQVTLRCSPISGHKSVSWYQQVLGQGPQFIFQYYEKEERGRGNFPDRFSARQFPNYSSELNVNALLLGDSALYLCASSLFASSQNQPQHFGDGTRLSIL.

The chain joins TRBV27 to TRBJ1-1, with D uncertain. There are 15 residues in the CDR3. Germline CDR1 MNHEY, CDR2 SMNVEV (reference sequence). Trimming stripped 2 bases from V and 0 bases from J, with 10 bases between. The DNA of the CDR3 is TGTGCCAGCAGTTTAAATCCAGCTATGAACACTGAAGCTTTCTTT. This translates into CASSLNPAMNTEAFF.

The J gene is TRBJ2-5, the V gene TRBV4-1; 7 nucleotides match TRBD2. The junction had 12 bases not matched to a gene; V was cut back by 6 bases and J by 5 bases. The CDR3 has 15 amino acids. CDR1 MGHRA and CDR2 YSYEKL come from the germline V gene. The CDR3 is CASSTAGTTRETQYF. As DNA, the CDR3 is TGCGCCAGCAGTACCGCCGGGACTACCCGGGAGACCCAGTACTTC.

Comment on this clone: Other DNA sequences in this sample translate to the same CDR3. The chain links TRBV27 to TRBJ1-1; D is uncertain. The germline gives CDR1 MNHEY, CDR2 SMNVEV (reference sequence). The CDR3 consists of 13 residues. Trimming removed 3 bases from V and 4 bases from J, with 9 bases in between. CDR3 loop: CASSFSGFTEAFF. In DNA form, the CDR3 reads TGTGCCAGCAGTTTCAGTGGGTTCACTGAAGCTTTCTTT.

The chain couples TRBV7-3 to TRBJ2-1; 13 positions match TRBD2. V was pared by 3 bases and J by 3 bases, with 5 bases of the junction left unmatched. The CDR3 consists of 17 residues. Germline V CDR1 and CDR2: SGHTA, FQGTGA. CDR3 sequence reads: CASSLLGLAGIYNEQFF. CDR3 DNA: TGTGCCAGCAGCTTGCTGGGACTAGCGGGGATCTACAATGAGCAGTTCTTC.

This chain uses TRBV6-2 or TRBV6-3 with TRBJ2-3; 9 bases align to TRBD2. J was trimmed by 7 bases and V by 2 bases; bases with no gene match: 4. CDR3 length equals 14 residues. Per the germline V gene, CDR1 is MNHEY and CDR2 is SVGEGT. CDR3 DNA: TGTGCCAGCAGTTACGTAGCGGGGGCTCATACGCAGTATTTT. Translated: CASSYVAGAHTQYF.

This chain connects TRBV11-2 to TRBJ2-1; D is undetermined. The CDR3 length is 16 residues. Trimming took 0 bases from V and 10 from J, leaving 19 bases between them. CDR1 and CDR2 from the germline V gene are SGHAT and FQNNGV. The CDR3 DNA sequence: TGTGCCAGCAGCTTAGATCTGCTCAGTTTTGGGTACGAGCAGTTCTTC. This sequence encodes CASSLDLLSFGYEQFF. Based on the CDR3 plus reference TRBV11-2 and TRBJ2-1, the full variable domain is EAGVAQSPRYKIIEKRQSVAFWCNPISGHATLYWYQQILGQGPKLLIQFQNNGVVDDSQLPKDRFSAERLKGVDSTLKIQPAKLEDSAVYLCASSLDLLSFGYEQFFGPGTRLTVL.

This clone showed up just a few times. V and J are TRBV6-5 and TRBJ2-1, with 11 bases aligning to TRBD1. CDR3 length equals 15 residues. Losses at the gene ends were 5 bases for V and 6 bases for J; bases not matched to a gene: 6. The germline V gene encodes CDR1 MNHEY and CDR2 SVGAGI. The DNA for the CDR3 is TGTGCCAGCAGTCGCGGACAGGGGGCAAGCAATGAGCAGTTCTTC. As protein: CASSRGQGASNEQFF.

The chain links TRBV6-5 to TRBJ2-7; the D gene is possibly TRBD1 (5 bases). Germline V CDR1 and CDR2: MNHEY, SVGAGI. This CDR3 is built from 13 residues. V was cut by 6 bases and J by 2 bases, with 11 bases left in between. The CDR3 loop is CASRTPDTYEQYF. The CDR3 DNA reads TGTGCCAGCAGGACCCCGGACACCTACGAGCAGTACTTC.